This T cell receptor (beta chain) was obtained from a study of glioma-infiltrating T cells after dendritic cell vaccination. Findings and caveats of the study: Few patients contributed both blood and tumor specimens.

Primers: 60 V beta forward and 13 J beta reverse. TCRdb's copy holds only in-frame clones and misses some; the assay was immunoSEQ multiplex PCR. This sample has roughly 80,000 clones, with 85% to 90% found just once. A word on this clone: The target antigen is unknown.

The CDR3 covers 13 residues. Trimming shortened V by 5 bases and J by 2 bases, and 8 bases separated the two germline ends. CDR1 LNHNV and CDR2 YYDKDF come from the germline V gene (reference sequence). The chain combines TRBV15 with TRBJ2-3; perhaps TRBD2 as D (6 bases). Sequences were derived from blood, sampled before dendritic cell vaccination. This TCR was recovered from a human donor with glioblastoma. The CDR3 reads CATSGDFTDTQYF. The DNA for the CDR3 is TGTGCCACCAGCGGGGACTTCACAGATACGCAGTATTTT. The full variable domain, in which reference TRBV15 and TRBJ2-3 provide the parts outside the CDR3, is DAMVIQNPRYQVTQFGKPVTLSCSQTLNHNVMYWYQQKSSQAPKLLFHYYDKDFNNEADTPDNFQSRRPNTSFCFLDIRSPGLGDTAMYLCATSGDFTDTQYFGPGTRLTVL.